A single sample is the source of the 28 T cell receptor beta chains below, sequenced in a study of blood T cells in healthy people across ages. With a J-beta primer mix and a sample-barcoded 5' primer, a second PCR ran 7 to 11 cycles. TCRdb passed the 5' RACE reads through MiXCR, listing each CDR3 protein once. The sample comprises 980,000 or so distinct CDR3 sequences, around 48% of which are singletons, and over 10% rests with the top ten. The sample comprised blood. The receptors shown here come from a man in his thirties or forties in good health.

This clonotype came up a few times. V gene TRBV20-1 combines with J gene TRBJ2-1; 7 positions agree with TRBD2. The CDR3 consists of 15 residues. Germline trimming cut 5 bases from V and 0 bases from J; bases unmatched to any gene: 7. Germline V gene sequence: CDR1 DFQATT, CDR2 SNEGSKA (reference sequence). The CDR3 loop reads CSAGEGTDSYNEQFF. In DNA form, the CDR3 reads TGCAGTGCTGGGGAGGGAACAGACTCCTACAATGAGCAGTTCTTC.

This clonotype has only a few counts. The V gene is TRBV20-1, the J gene TRBJ1-5; TRBD1 matches at 8 bases. The V and J ends lost 2 bases and 2 bases, in that order; junction bases with no gene match: 5. The CDR3 has 15 residues. The germline gives CDR1 DFQATT, CDR2 SNEGSKA (reference sequence). CDR3 loop: CSARQPGQGNQPQHF. In DNA, the CDR3 is TGCAGTGCTAGACAACCGGGACAGGGCAATCAGCCCCAGCATTTT.

About this clonotype itself: This may be a read error, as it is one base from a much larger clone. The chain uses TRBV6-6 and TRBJ1-6; TRBD1 matches 8 bases. V dropped 1 base and J dropped 10; count of bases not matched to a gene: 6. This CDR3 spans 15 amino acids. Germline CDR1 and CDR2: MNHNY and SVGAGI (reference sequence). CDR3 in amino acids: CASSYWSAGGSPLHF. CDR3 nucleotide sequence: TGTGCCAGCAGTTACTGGTCCGCAGGGGGCTCACCCCTCCACTTT.

This clonotype was detected only a few times. The chain combines TRBV29-1 with TRBJ2-7, with D possibly being TRBD1 (7 bases). Germline CDR1 reads SQVTM; CDR2 reads ANQGSEA. The germline V and J ends were trimmed by 6 bases and 6 bases, with 15 bases remaining between them. The CDR3 is 12 residues long. The CDR3 reads CSVAGGLSEQYF. CDR3 nucleotide sequence: TGCAGCGTCGCAGGGGGGCTATCCGAGCAGTACTTC.

This chain uses TRBV7-2 with TRBJ2-3; maybe TRBD1 (5 bases). V lost 4 bases to trimming and J lost 0 bases, with 11 bases between them. Germline V gene lookup returns CDR1 SGHTA and CDR2 FQGNSA. This CDR3 is built from 15 residues. In nucleotides, the CDR3 is TGTGCCAGCAGCTCACCCGCAGGGAGCACAGATACGCAGTATTTT. This encodes CASSSPAGSTDTQYF.

V is TRBV7-2 and J is TRBJ1-2, with D tentatively TRBD1 (5 bases). CDR1 and CDR2 (germline): SGHTA, FQGNSA. This CDR3 has 16 residues. The ends were cut back, 1 base at V and 3 bases at J, with 15 bases in the middle. Here the CDR3 reads CASSLDLGRVDYGYTF. CDR3 coding DNA: TGTGCCAGCAGCTTAGATCTGGGCAGGGTAGACTATGGCTACACCTTC.

This chain connects TRBV2 to TRBJ2-5, with a possible D match to TRBD1 (6 bases). Trimming took off 1 base at V and 4 bases at J, with 13 bases between the two ends. The germline gives CDR1 SNHLY, CDR2 FYNNEI. The CDR3 has 15 amino acids. CDR3 nucleotides: TGTGCCAGCAGTGAAGTCGGGCTAGGGGGAGAGACCCAGTACTTC. This sequence encodes CASSEVGLGGETQYF.

The chain links TRBV7-9 to TRBJ2-1; D is ambiguous. Looked up from germline, CDR1 is SEHNR and CDR2 is FQNEAQ (reference sequence). Trimming shortened V by 0 bases and J by 4 bases, and 7 bases separated the two germline ends. CDR3 length: 14 residues. Written as DNA, the CDR3 is TGTGCCAGCAGCTTAGCGACAACGTACAATGAGCAGTTCTTC. Protein: CASSLATTYNEQFF.

The V call is TRBV19, the J call TRBJ2-1, with D unresolved. The CDR3 loop spans 13 amino acids. Per the germline V gene, CDR1 is LNHDA and CDR2 is SQIVND (reference sequence). Deletions cut 0 bases from V and 2 bases from J, with 2 bases between. Here the CDR3 DNA reads TGTGCCAGTAGTATAGAAACCTACAATGAGCAGTTCTTC. Translated: CASSIETYNEQFF.

The genes are TRBV6-5 and TRBJ1-2; a weak D match, TRBD1 (6 bases). CDR3 size: 14 residues. Germline V gene data show CDR1 as MNHEY and CDR2 as SVGAGI. Trimming removed 7 bases at V and 4 bases at J, with 16 bases between. CDR3 DNA sequence: TGTGCCAGCACCAAGGGGGGAGTCAGCTATGGCTACACCTTC. It specifies CASTKGGVSYGYTF.

The chain uses TRBV4-2 and TRBJ2-5; D uncertain. CDR1 and CDR2 from the germline V gene are LGHNA and YNFKEQ. Trimming removed 0 bases at V and 4 bases at J, with 9 bases between. The CDR3 has 14 amino acids. The CDR3 sequence: CASSQDWVGETQYF. CDR3 coding DNA: TGTGCCAGCAGCCAAGACTGGGTAGGAGAGACCCAGTACTTC.

The CDR3, as DNA: TGTGCCAGCAACGACAGGACAGCCGGGCCCTACAATGAGCAGTTCTTC. Its translation is CASNDRTAGPYNEQFF. This sequence joins TRBV12-3 or TRBV12-4 and TRBJ2-1; tentatively, D is TRBD1 (6 bases). This CDR3 comprises 16 residues. Between the trimmed V and J ends, which lost 7 bases and 2 bases, there was a span of 18 bases.

In its sample, this clonotype was seen many times. The CDR3 protein is CASSPPGSSYNEQFF. The DNA of the CDR3 is TGTGCCAGCTCACCACCGGGGAGCTCCTACAATGAGCAGTTCTTC. The chain uses TRBV7-9 and TRBJ2-1; weak D call: TRBD2 (5 bases). The length of the CDR3 is 15 residues. Germline V gene lookup returns CDR1 SEHNR and CDR2 FQNEAQ (reference sequence). The ends were cut back, 8 bases at V and 0 bases at J, with 14 bases in the middle. Full variable domain (remainder filled in from reference TRBV7-9 and TRBJ2-1): DTGVSQNPRHKITKRGQNVTFRCDPISEHNRLYWYRQTLGQGPEFLTYFQNEAQLEKSRLLSDRFSAERPKGSFSTLEIQRTEQGDSAMYLCASSPPGSSYNEQFFGPGTRLTVL.

The rearrangement joins TRBV12-3 or TRBV12-4 to TRBJ2-1; TRBD2 might be the D (6 bases). V was pared by 6 bases and J by 0 bases, with 12 bases between. The CDR3 runs 15 residues. CDR3 sequence: CASRLDYNSYNEQFF. As DNA, the CDR3 is TGTGCCAGCAGACTGGACTACAACTCCTACAATGAGCAGTTCTTC.

The chain couples TRBV5-1 to TRBJ1-5; 7 bases are shared with TRBD1. Germline values: CDR1 SGHRS, CDR2 YFSETQ. With 0 bases clipped from V and 9 bases from J, the junction kept 6 bases outside the gene matches. The CDR3 consists of 14 residues. CDR3 amino acids: CASSLEQGKGPQHF. The CDR3 region has the DNA TGCGCCAGCAGCTTGGAACAGGGGAAGGGGCCCCAGCATTTT.

This sequence joins TRBV9 and TRBJ1-1, with TRBD1 matching over 8 bases. Germline V gene lookup returns CDR1 SGDLS and CDR2 YYNGEE. V lost 3 bases to trimming and J lost 2 bases; unmatched junction nucleotides: 12. The CDR3 has 17 residues. The CDR3 region is CASSGRLRQGRNTEAFF. CDR3 DNA sequence: TGTGCCAGCAGCGGACGCCTAAGACAGGGGAGAAACACTGAAGCTTTCTTT.

A word on this clonotype: This may come from a read error, since a much larger clone is one base off. The chain couples TRBV28 to TRBJ2-1; D unclear. CDR1 MDHEN and CDR2 SYDVKM come from the germline V gene. The CDR3 is 11 residues long. Here the CDR3 DNA reads TGTGCCAGCAGTTCCCTCCATGAGCGGTTCTTC. It specifies CASSSLHERFF.

This rearrangement joins TRBV30 to TRBJ1-1; a possible D gene is TRBD1 (5 bases). The germline V gene has CDR1 GTSNPN and CDR2 SVGIG (reference sequence). V was trimmed by 0 bases and J by 0 bases, leaving 8 bases between them. The CDR3 consists of 14 residues. CDR3 amino acids: CAWSVEGLNTEAFF. CDR3 sequence (DNA): TGTGCCTGGAGTGTTGAGGGACTGAACACTGAAGCTTTCTTT.

This clonotype was seen only a few times. The J gene is TRBJ2-5, the V gene TRBV7-2, with 9 bases matching TRBD1. The end of the DNA is better explained by TRBJ2-7, so the J call may be wrong. This CDR3 is built from 15 residues. Germline-derived CDR1 and CDR2 are SGHTA and FQGNSA. CDR3 DNA: TGTGCCAGCAGCACCCAACCGGGACAGGGCTCCGAGCAGTACTTC. It encodes CASSTQPGQGSEQYF.

The chain joins TRBV12-3 or TRBV12-4 to TRBJ2-4; 10 bases match TRBD1. The J call may be incorrect, as the DNA end agrees better with TRBJ2-7. CDR3 length equals 16 residues. DNA of the CDR3: TGTGCCAGCAGCCAACCGGGACAGGGGTTTTTTTACGAGCAGTACTTC. This gives the protein CASSQPGQGFFYEQYF.

In its sample, this clonotype was seen a few times. The rearrangement links TRBV5-1 to TRBJ1-4; D ambiguous. The V end was cut by 0 bases, the J end by 0 bases, with 9 bases between. The CDR3 covers 16 residues. CDR1 and CDR2 from the germline V gene are SGHRS and YFSETQ. CDR3 coding DNA: TGCGCCAGCAGCTTGGGTCGGGGATCAACTAATGAAAAACTGTTTTTT. It specifies CASSLGRGSTNEKLFF.

This clonotype appeared many times. The gene calls are TRBV2 and TRBJ1-6; no clear D gene. CDR3 length: 15 amino acids. V was clipped by 4 bases and J by 6 bases, with 13 bases between them. Germline V CDR1 and CDR2: SNHLY, FYNNEI. The CDR3 sequence: CASSARDPANSPLHF. In nucleotides, the CDR3 is TGTGCCAGCAGTGCCCGAGATCCGGCTAATTCACCCCTCCACTTT. The complete variable domain, with remaining parts taken from reference TRBV2 and TRBJ1-6, reads EPEVTQTPSHQVTQMGQEVILRCVPISNHLYFYWYRQILGQKVEFLVSFYNNEISEKSEIFDDQFSVERPDGSNFTLKIRSTKLEDSAMYFCASSARDPANSPLHFGNGTRLTVT.

This chain uses TRBV29-1 with TRBJ1-2, with D tentatively TRBD1 (5 bases). CDR1 and CDR2 from the germline V gene are SQVTM and ANQGSEA. The CDR3 has 13 residues. Trimming stripped 6 bases from V and 6 bases from J, with 17 bases between. The CDR3 region has the DNA TGCAGCGTCCAGCTTACAGGACTTGATGGCTACACCTTC. As protein: CSVQLTGLDGYTF. Based on the CDR3 plus reference TRBV29-1 and TRBJ1-2, the full variable domain is SAVISQKPSRDICQRGTSLTIQCQVDSQVTMMFWYRQQPGQSLTLIATANQGSEATYESGFVIDKFPISRPNLTFSTLTVSNMSPEDSSIYLCSVQLTGLDGYTFGSGTRLTVV.

This clonotype was seen a handful of times. This chain joins TRBV6-5 and TRBJ2-3; 11 bases are a match to TRBD2. Germline-derived CDR1 and CDR2 are MNHEY and SVGAGI. This CDR3 comprises 18 residues. Germline trimming cut 4 bases from V and 2 bases from J; bases unmatched to any gene: 11. DNA of the CDR3: TGTGCCAGCAGTTCCGTTTCTTTGACTAGCGGGACCACAGATACGCAGTATTTT. Its translation is CASSSVSLTSGTTDTQYF.

This clonotype was detected only a few times. The chain joins TRBV6-2 or TRBV6-3 to TRBJ1-2; D is unclear. This CDR3 is 13 amino acids long. V lost 2 bases to trimming and J lost 4 bases, with 8 bases between them. In germline, CDR1 is MNHEY, CDR2 SVGEGT. The CDR3 is CASSYRQPYGYTF. As DNA, the CDR3 is TGTGCCAGCAGTTACAGGCAGCCCTATGGCTACACCTTC.

This clonotype showed up just once. The rearrangement uses TRBV4-2 and TRBJ2-3, with TRBD2 identical over 10 bases. There are 17 residues in the CDR3. Trimming removed 0 bases from V and 3 bases from J; junction bases left unmatched: 6. Germline V lookup: CDR1 LGHNA, CDR2 YNFKEQ. This CDR3 reads CASSQDGASGGTDTQYF. The CDR3 coding sequence is TGTGCCAGCAGCCAAGACGGGGCTAGCGGGGGTACAGATACGCAGTATTTT.

The gene calls are TRBV4-3 and TRBJ2-7; D ambiguous. The CDR3 extends over 15 amino acids. V lost 1 base and J 3 bases, leaving 13 bases between the germline ends. Germline V CDR1 and CDR2: LGHNA, YSLEER. The CDR3 region is CASSQVLGSYYEQYF. For the CDR3, the DNA is TGCGCCAGCAGCCAAGTCCTGGGCTCCTACTACGAGCAGTACTTC.

V is TRBV12-3 or TRBV12-4 and J is TRBJ1-1; unclear D gene. Trimming removed 4 bases at V and 0 bases at J, with 15 bases between. The CDR3 has 16 amino acids. CDR3 region: CASSSLGSTMNTEAFF. The CDR3 nucleotides read TGTGCCAGCAGTTCTTTGGGCTCCACCATGAACACTGAAGCTTTCTTT.